This T cell receptor (beta chain) was recovered during a study of blood T cell repertoires in COVID-19. Study at large: Some COVID-19 samples were acute and others convalescent; all came from the United States, Italy and Spain.

Many counts were recorded for this clone. Germline CDR1 and CDR2: MNHEY and SVGEGT. CDR3 size: 19 residues. V lost 4 bases, J lost 7 bases, and 19 bases stayed unmatched. Some clones are missing from TCRdb's copy, which holds only in-frame ones; the method was immunoSEQ multiplex PCR. The data contain 70,000 or so clones, about four fifths of them singletons. The chain couples TRBV6-2 or TRBV6-3 to TRBJ1-6; 7 positions match TRBD1. Material for sequencing was peripheral blood. This sequence was found in a human donor in a cohort sampled during active COVID-19. CDR3 region: CASSFDPGQTITRNSPLHF. The CDR3 DNA reads as TGTGCCAGCAGTTTCGACCCGGGACAGACGATAACTAGGAATTCACCCCTCCACTTT.